These 28 T cell receptor beta chains came from one sample sequenced in a study of blood T cell repertoires in COVID-19. Profiled with immunoSEQ multiplex PCR; TCRdb holds only in-frame clones, not every one. The sample carries about 90,000 clones, 75% to 95% recorded once. Sequencing was carried out using peripheral blood. These TCRs come from a man aged 45 to 65 with acute or convalescent COVID-19.

A single count supports this clone. This chain uses TRBV30 with TRBJ2-5, with 11 bases fitting TRBD2. J lost 0 bases, V lost 3 bases, and 6 bases had no gene match. CDR1 is GTSNPN, CDR2 SVGIG, per germline (reference sequence). This CDR3 region has 16 residues. Written as DNA, the CDR3 is TGTGCCTGGAGCGCAAGACTAGCGGGAAACCAAGAGACCCAGTACTTC. Amino acid sequence: CAWSARLAGNQETQYF. The full variable domain, its missing parts supplied by reference TRBV30 and TRBJ2-5, is SQTIHQWPATLVQPVGSPLSLECTVEGTSNPNLYWYRQAAGRGLQLLFYSVGIGQISSEVPQNLSASRPQDRQFILSSKKLLLSDSGFYLCAWSARLAGNQETQYFGPGTRLLVL.

A few counts support this clone. The chain combines TRBV5-1 with TRBJ2-1; 11 bases are a match to TRBD2. Germline assignment: CDR1 SGHRS and CDR2 YFSETQ. The CDR3 sequence is 15 residues long. V shed 3 bases and J 7 bases; nucleotides not matched to a gene: 6. The CDR3 region is CASSSRTSGSNEQFF. The CDR3 nucleotides read TGCGCCAGCAGCTCACGGACTAGCGGGTCTAATGAGCAGTTCTTC.

V and J are TRBV4-1 and TRBJ1-6, with D maybe TRBD1 (5 bases). The germline V gene has CDR1 MGHRA and CDR2 YSYEKL. The CDR3 has 15 residues. The V gene lost 4 bases and the J gene lost 14 bases, with 21 bases spanning the gap. In DNA, the CDR3 is TGCGCCAGCAGCCCTGGCCGGGGGGGAACATTTACCCTCCACTTT. The encoded protein is CASSPGRGGTFTLHF.

The V and J genes are TRBV6-1 and TRBJ2-7, with a possible D match to TRBD1 (5 bases). CDR1 and CDR2 (germline): MNHNS, SASEGT. Trimming cost V 0 bases and J 0 bases, with 6 bases left between them. The CDR3 is 14 residues long. The CDR3 nucleotides are TGTGCCAGCAGTGAAGCGGGGCCCTCCTACGAGCAGTACTTC. Translated: CASSEAGPSYEQYF.

The V and J genes are TRBV27 and TRBJ2-7; 11 bases match TRBD2. The CDR3 totals 16 residues. Germline V gene lookup returns CDR1 MNHEY and CDR2 SMNVEV (reference sequence). The V segment lost 3 bases and the J segment 5 bases; nucleotides outside the gene matches: 9. This CDR3 is CASSLSIAGGPNEQYF. The CDR3 DNA sequence: TGTGCCAGCAGTTTGTCCATAGCGGGAGGGCCCAACGAGCAGTACTTC.

V is TRBV29-1 and J is TRBJ1-1; no reliable D call. CDR3 size: 11 residues. V lost 7 bases to trimming and J lost 4 bases, with 10 bases between them. Germline-derived CDR1 and CDR2 are SQVTM and ANQGSEA. CDR3 sequence: CSGASSTEAFF. For the CDR3, the DNA is TGCAGCGGGGCATCGAGCACTGAAGCTTTCTTT.

This chain uses TRBV6-1 with TRBJ1-3; TRBD1 matches 7 bases. Germline CDR1 MNHNS, CDR2 SASEGT. The CDR3 sequence is 15 residues long. V dropped 1 base and J dropped 9; count of bases not matched to a gene: 9. The CDR3 protein is CASSEGEGARGTIYF. As DNA, the CDR3 is TGTGCCAGCAGTGAAGGAGAGGGGGCTAGAGGCACCATATATTTT.

The rearrangement links TRBV6-2 or TRBV6-3 to TRBJ1-1, with D maybe TRBD1 (5 bases). The V and J ends lost 6 bases and 0 bases respectively, with 14 bases between them. This CDR3 comprises 15 residues. The germline CDR1 and CDR2 sequences are MNHEY and SVGEGT. Written as DNA, the CDR3 is TGTGCCAGCAGCCTCAGGGAGGGGATGAACACTGAAGCTTTCTTT. Translation: CASSLREGMNTEAFF.

The rearrangement links TRBV4-1 to TRBJ2-2; a weak D match, TRBD1 (6 bases). Trimming stripped 1 base from V and 2 bases from J, with 8 bases between. This CDR3 has 15 residues. Germline V gene data show CDR1 as MGHRA and CDR2 as YSYEKL. The CDR3 DNA reads TGCGCCAGCAGCCAAGGGGGACACAACACCGGGGAGCTGTTTTTT. Its protein is CASSQGGHNTGELFF.

V gene TRBV6-1 combines with J gene TRBJ1-6, with D tentatively TRBD1 (5 bases). V shed 2 bases and J shed 5 bases, with 16 bases lying between them. This CDR3 has 17 amino acids. Germline assignment: CDR1 MNHNS and CDR2 SASEGT. CDR3 DNA: TGTGCCAGCAGTGAAACTTGGGGGGGGATTAATAATTCACCCCTCCACTTT. This sequence encodes CASSETWGGINNSPLHF.

This clone was detected once. The chain couples TRBV6-5 to TRBJ2-1, with 7 bases matching TRBD2. In germline, CDR1 is MNHEY, CDR2 SVGAGI. With V trimmed by 0 bases and J by 6 bases, 8 bases remained unmatched. The CDR3 extends over 16 amino acids. CDR3 DNA: TGTGCCAGCAGTTACTCGGGGTTTACGGGAGGCAATGAGCAGTTCTTC. This encodes CASSYSGFTGGNEQFF.

This clone has a single count. V usage is TRBV6-5 and J usage is TRBJ2-7, with TRBD1 as a possible D gene (5 bases). V shed 2 bases and J shed 2 bases, with 10 bases lying between them. The CDR3 runs to 14 residues. CDR1 MNHEY and CDR2 SVGAGI come from the germline V gene. CDR3: CASSYIDSPYEQYF. CDR3 DNA: TGTGCCAGCAGTTACATCGACAGTCCCTACGAGCAGTACTTC.

The chain employs TRBV18 and TRBJ2-1, with D perhaps TRBD2 (5 bases). Trimming stripped 1 base from V and 8 bases from J, with 12 bases between. The germline CDR1 and CDR2 sequences are KGHSH and LQKENI. This CDR3 has 14 residues. CDR3 in DNA: TGTGCCAGCTCACCACTTCGCGGTAGCGATGAGCAGTTCTTC. Translation: CASSPLRGSDEQFF.

The chain recombines TRBV5-4 with TRBJ2-1; TRBD2 matches 8 bases. CDR1 is SGHNT, CDR2 YYREEE, per germline (reference sequence). Trimming took 0 bases from V and 7 from J; bases not matched to a gene: 18. The length of the CDR3 is 19 residues. CDR3 loop: CASSLAGRNPTIAGNEQFF. The CDR3 DNA follows: TGTGCCAGCAGCTTGGCCGGGAGAAACCCAACGATAGCGGGAAATGAGCAGTTCTTC.

The V and J genes are TRBV18 and TRBJ2-5; D remains ambiguous. CDR3 size: 13 residues. Trimming shortened V by 0 bases and J by 5 bases, and 7 bases separated the two germline ends. The germline V gene has CDR1 KGHSH and CDR2 LQKENI. The CDR3 protein is CASSPPVRETQYF. The CDR3 DNA reads as TGTGCCAGCTCACCACCGGTCAGGGAGACCCAGTACTTC. The full variable domain, with the rest looked up from reference TRBV18 and TRBJ2-5, is NAGVMQNPRHLVRRRGQEARLRCSPMKGHSHVYWYRQLPEEGLKFMVYLQKENIIDESGMPKERFSAEFPKEGPSILRIQQVVRGDSAAYFCASSPPVRETQYFGPGTRLLVL.

The chain is built from TRBV7-9 and TRBJ1-2; 7 bases map to TRBD1. Trimming cost V 1 base and J 10 bases; bases outside gene matches: 3. The CDR3 sequence is 12 residues long. The germline CDR1 and CDR2 sequences are SEHNR and FQNEAQ (reference sequence). The CDR3 protein is CASSLGQGDYTF. CDR3 coding DNA: TGTGCCAGCAGCTTAGGACAGGGAGACTACACCTTC. The full variable domain, in which reference TRBV7-9 and TRBJ1-2 provide the parts outside the CDR3, is DTGVSQNPRHKITKRGQNVTFRCDPISEHNRLYWYRQTLGQGPEFLTYFQNEAQLEKSRLLSDRFSAERPKGSFSTLEIQRTEQGDSAMYLCASSLGQGDYTFGSGTRLTVV.

The chain recombines TRBV6-5 with TRBJ2-2; 7 bases fit TRBD1. V lost 4 bases and J lost 4; bases outside the gene matches: 6. Germline CDR1 is MNHEY and CDR2 is SVGAGI. This CDR3 is built from 15 residues. The DNA of the CDR3 is TGTGCCAGCAGTTCACAGGGGAGTGTCACCGGGGAGCTGTTTTTT. It codes for CASSSQGSVTGELFF.

J is TRBJ2-1 and V is TRBV7-6, with 9 bases aligning to TRBD2. The CDR3 is 17 residues long. The V gene end was trimmed by 5 bases and the J gene end by 4 bases; junction bases not matched to a gene: 12. CDR1 and CDR2 from the germline V gene are SGHVS and FNYEAQ. The CDR3 loop reads CASSPKMGTSYYNEQFF. The DNA for the CDR3 is TGTGCCAGCAGCCCGAAAATGGGGACTAGCTATTACAATGAGCAGTTCTTC.

The chain uses TRBV14 and TRBJ1-3; D is uncertain. V lost 1 base and J 6 bases, leaving 13 bases between the germline ends. The CDR3 runs 15 residues. Germline V lookup: CDR1 SGHDN, CDR2 FVKESK. CDR3 sequence: CASSQVASFANTIYF. CDR3 coding DNA: TGTGCCAGCAGCCAAGTGGCCTCTTTTGCAAACACCATATATTTT.

This clone was picked up one time. CDR3 sequence (DNA): TGTGCCAGCAGCGAGGGTAGCGGCTGGAGATTCGACGAGCAGTACTTC. This sequence encodes CASSEGSGWRFDEQYF. This rearrangement joins TRBV9 to TRBJ2-7; D is possibly TRBD2 (6 bases). There are 16 residues in the CDR3. The germline V gene has CDR1 SGDLS and CDR2 YYNGEE. Trimming cost V 3 bases and J 5 bases, with 21 bases left between them.

The CDR3 DNA reads as TGTGCCAGCAGCTCTAGCGGGAGGTTTTACAATGAGCAGTTCTTC. Translation gives CASSSSGRFYNEQFF. V usage is TRBV7-9 and J usage is TRBJ2-1, with 11 bases aligning to TRBD2. CDR3 length: 15 amino acids. The V and J ends lost 4 bases and 4 bases, in that order; junction bases with no gene match: 3. Germline V CDR1 and CDR2: SEHNR, FQNEAQ (reference sequence).

The J gene is TRBJ2-2, the V gene TRBV6-2 or TRBV6-3, with 8 bases fitting TRBD2. V shed 2 bases, J shed 8 bases, and the junction held 10 bases outside the gene matches. Germline CDR1 is MNHEY and CDR2 is SVGEGT. The CDR3 spans 16 residues. The CDR3 reads CASSYEVLAGSGELFF. The CDR3 DNA reads as TGTGCCAGCAGTTACGAGGTCCTAGCGGGCAGTGGGGAGCTGTTTTTT.

The chain carries TRBV30 and TRBJ1-4; D possibly corresponds to TRBD1 (6 bases). With 0 bases removed from V and 0 bases from J, the gap between germline ends came to 11 bases. This CDR3 is 16 amino acids long. Germline-derived CDR1 and CDR2 are GTSNPN and SVGIG (reference sequence). The CDR3 bases are TGTGCCTGGAGTGTACTGGCAGGGGCAACTAATGAAAAACTGTTTTTT. Its translation is CAWSVLAGATNEKLFF.

The V and J genes are TRBV5-6 and TRBJ1-1, with TRBD1 as a possible D gene (5 bases). This CDR3 contains 13 residues. CDR1 and CDR2 (germline): SGHDT, YYEEEE. V gave up 4 bases and J gave up 4 bases, with 11 bases separating them. CDR3 sequence: CASSRGGSTEAFF. CDR3 sequence (DNA): TGTGCCAGCAGCCGGGGGGGAAGCACTGAAGCTTTCTTT.

V gene TRBV29-1 combines with J gene TRBJ2-3, with D hard to call. Germline CDR1 and CDR2: SQVTM and ANQGSEA. The CDR3 contains 13 residues. Trimming removed 7 bases at V and 0 bases at J, with 11 bases between. The CDR3 sequence: CSAVGGSTDTQYF. As DNA, the CDR3 is TGCAGCGCCGTTGGCGGTAGCACAGATACGCAGTATTTT.

The chain uses TRBV6-4 and TRBJ2-2, with 8 bases that match TRBD1. V trimming: 5 bases; J trimming: 0 bases; junction bases outside the gene matches: 2. Germline V gene data show CDR1 as MRHNA and CDR2 as SNTAGT. This CDR3 spans 15 amino acids. The CDR3 protein is CASSKGQANTGELFF. The CDR3 nucleotides are TGTGCCAGCAGTAAGGGACAGGCGAACACCGGGGAGCTGTTTTTT.

Only a few counts were recorded for this clone. The V call is TRBV5-1, the J call TRBJ1-3; D possibly corresponds to TRBD1 (5 bases). V gave up 0 bases and J gave up 0 bases, with 10 bases separating them. This CDR3 has 16 amino acids. Germline V gene data show CDR1 as SGHRS and CDR2 as YFSETQ. As DNA, the CDR3 is TGCGCCAGCAGCTTGGCAGGACATGGCTCTGGAAACACCATATATTTT. The encoded protein is CASSLAGHGSGNTIYF.

The chain carries TRBV19 and TRBJ1-1; 10 bases align to TRBD1. Germline V lookup: CDR1 LNHDA, CDR2 SQIVND (reference sequence). The CDR3 consists of 13 residues. With 8 bases clipped from V and 4 bases from J, the junction kept 4 bases outside the gene matches. This chain's CDR3 is CASSDRGTTEAFF. Here the CDR3 DNA reads TGTGCCAGTTCGGACAGGGGGACCACTGAAGCTTTCTTT. The whole variable domain, remainder taken from reference TRBV19 and TRBJ1-1, is DGGITQSPKYLFRKEGQNVTLSCEQNLNHDAMYWYRQDPGQGLRLIYYSQIVNDFQKGDIAEGYSVSREKKESFPLTVTSAQKNPTAFYLCASSDRGTTEAFFGQGTRLTVV.